This T cell receptor (beta chain) emerged from a study of vaccination effects on CD4 cells after COVID-19 (dated by TCRdb to about 2022). Regarding the complete study: In the ViraFEST assay, PBMC were stimulated with viral peptide pools, and TCR sequencing was then used to find antigen-specific CD4+ T cell clonotypes based on their expansion. The full study included around ten COVID-19 convalescent patients and a handful of SARS-CoV-2-naive healthy vaccine recipients. Across the study, the median time from the second dose to post-vaccine sampling was 72 days (range 14 to 241). Each well held two million PBMC cultured in IMDM containing about 5.4% human AB serum, roughly 9.6 IU/ml IL-2 and gentamicin, along with 10 ug/ml peptides. SARS-CoV-2 spike-specific CD4+ TCR repertoires from before and after mRNA vaccination were compared in COVID-19 convalescent patients and in infection-naive vaccine recipients. The Oncomine TCR Beta short-read assay on an Illumina iSeq 100 was used to sequence cultures from other donors in the study.

Worth noting for this clone: Its antigen remains undetermined. No quality values exist for individual bases; no much larger clone is one base distant.

The CDR1 and CDR2 encoded by the germline V gene (reference sequence) are SEHNR and FQNEAQ. The CDR3 measures 14 amino acids from cysteine to phenylalanine. Only the CDR3 part of the read is kept: 42 bases, read in frame from the first base. The V and J ends are trimmed by 2 bases and 1 base, leaving 8 bases between them. After around 11 days of culture, CD4+ T cells were isolated with the EasySep CD4+ T cell isolation kit. Each participant received two doses of an mRNA SARS-CoV-2 vaccine, either BNT162b2 or mRNA-1273. None of the healthy vaccine recipients had a prior SARS-CoV-2 infection, which was confirmed by nucleocapsid antibody tests that came back negative both before and after vaccination. On days 3 and 7, half of the culture medium was replaced with fresh IL-2-containing medium. Unless otherwise noted, each peptide stimulation condition was cultured in triplicate wells. Using Ficoll-Paque Plus gradient centrifugation, PBMC were separated from whole blood and then either used fresh or cryopreserved at -140C. The QIAamp micro DNA kit was used to extract genomic DNA from the cultured CD4+ T cells.

What the study reported, not specific to this receptor: Among healthy vaccine recipients, nearly all vaccine-induced clones were SARS-CoV-2 mono-reactive, and only 1 of 255 was cross-reactive with common cold coronaviruses. Only a small number of convalescent patients were included, and no early post-infection timepoints were available, which limited the study. Both infection-induced and vaccine-induced clones contracted markedly at late post-vaccination timepoints, which is consistent with waning T cell responses.

Library preparation used the immunoSEQ multiplex PCR assay. DNA from the CD4+ T cells that had been cultured and isolated underwent TCR beta CDR3 sequencing. The authors' analysis ran thus. Non-productive TCR sequences were removed, reads were trimmed to the CDR3 region, and CDR3s of at least 7 amino acids were retained. Antigen-specific clonotypes were identified using the MANAFEST web app by comparison of expansion in peptide wells against reference cultures. To count as positive, a clone had to show expansion at FDR<0.05 compared with the reference and with all other wells, an odds ratio above 5, and a frequency above 0.1% in two replicate wells. A clonotype was called cross-reactive if it was significantly expanded both in SARS-CoV-2 spike wells and in at least one common cold coronavirus spike condition. CDR3 similarity was assessed by Levenshtein distance using the stringdist R package, and unrooted trees were constructed with ape in R 3.6.1. Not all clones reach the TCRdb copy of this immuneACCESS table, which keeps in-frame sequences only. Checked studies attribute under half of the gap to unresolved V genes and leave the rest unexplained. The V and J calls and clone size come from that table; D and trimming were worked out from the DNA. The sample table holds about 71,000 clones, of which 70% to 80% were seen once. More than 2% of the sample is held by the ten biggest clonotypes.

Sequenced material: CD4+ T cells from PBMCs cultured without peptide, taken after COVID-19 vaccination. This TCR came from a human donor who received a COVID-19 vaccine. This sequence uses TRBV7-9 and TRBJ2-5; a confident D gene designation cannot be given. The CDR3 corresponds to CASSLKGGQETQYF. In nucleotides, the sequence is TGTGCCAGCAGCTTAAAGGGCGGCCAAGAGACCCAGTACTTC.